The 20 T cell receptor beta chains below were found in one sample sequenced in a study of CD8 T cells in Susac syndrome. RNA totalling roughly 0.45 to 1 ug underwent reverse transcription with random hexamers. TCRdb called the immunoSEQ multiplex PCR reads again in MiXCR, with one record for every CDR3 protein. Among 160,000 or so distinct CDR3 sequences listed, around 93% were seen once. Sequenced: CD4+ T cells from PBMCs. All receptors derive from a human donor in good health.

The chain carries TRBV7-9 and TRBJ2-7; 7 bases match TRBD2. Germline CDR1 SEHNR, CDR2 FQNEAQ (reference sequence). J was trimmed by 5 bases and V by 2 bases; bases with no gene match: 6. CDR3 length: 14 residues. The chain's CDR3 is CASSLMGGSDEQYF. The CDR3 DNA reads TGTGCCAGCAGCTTAATGGGAGGGTCAGACGAGCAGTACTTC.

The J gene is TRBJ1-5, the V gene TRBV12-3 or TRBV12-4; D unresolved. This CDR3 contains 13 residues. Trimming cost V 5 bases and J 7 bases, with 12 bases left between them. The CDR3 DNA follows: TGTGCCAGCAGTGACCTGGGGAACCAGCCCCAGCATTTT. Translating it yields CASSDLGNQPQHF.

The chain couples TRBV6-1 to TRBJ2-2; a possible D gene is TRBD1 (5 bases). The V gene lost 6 bases and the J gene lost 5 bases, with 19 bases spanning the gap. The CDR3 covers 16 residues. Germline V gene data show CDR1 as MNHNS and CDR2 as SASEGT. The CDR3 protein is CASSNTGRVPTGELFF. CDR3 bases: TGTGCCAGCAGCAACACCGGCAGGGTCCCTACCGGGGAGCTGTTTTTT.

CDR3 loop: CASRLQGPNSPLHF. The CDR3 bases are TGTGCCAGCAGGCTACAGGGACCTAATTCACCCCTCCACTTT. The rearrangement uses TRBV2 and TRBJ1-6, with D possibly TRBD1 on 6 matching bases. The V end lost 6 bases, the J end lost 6 bases, and 12 bases lay between the germline ends. Germline CDR1 and CDR2: SNHLY and FYNNEI. The CDR3 consists of 14 residues.

The chain links TRBV20-1 to TRBJ1-1; D uncertain. This CDR3 is built from 13 residues. Trimming took off 0 bases at V and 8 bases at J, with 13 bases between the two ends. CDR1 is DFQATT and CDR2 is SNEGSKA in the germline V gene (reference sequence). The CDR3 nucleotides read TGCAGTGCTAGAGATCAAAAGGTGGCCGAAGCTTTCTTT. Residues: CSARDQKVAEAFF.

In DNA, the CDR3 is TGTGCCAGCAGTCCGACAGGGTGGGTGGAGACCCAGTACTTC. It yields the protein CASSPTGWVETQYF. V gene TRBV2 combines with J gene TRBJ2-5; 7 nucleotides line up with TRBD1. This CDR3 region has 14 residues. Looked up from germline, CDR1 is SNHLY and CDR2 is FYNNEI. V shed 5 bases, J shed 5 bases, and the junction held 8 bases outside the gene matches. The full variable domain, with the rest looked up from reference TRBV2 and TRBJ2-5, is EPEVTQTPSHQVTQMGQEVILRCVPISNHLYFYWYRQILGQKVEFLVSFYNNEISEKSEIFDDQFSVERPDGSNFTLKIRSTKLEDSAMYFCASSPTGWVETQYFGPGTRLLVL.

The chain couples TRBV18 to TRBJ1-2; D call uncertain. This CDR3 spans 13 amino acids. In germline, CDR1 is KGHSH, CDR2 LQKENI. The V end was cut by 2 bases, the J end by 5 bases, with 9 bases between. CDR3 coding DNA: TGTGCCAGCTCACCAAGTACGGGTTATGGCTACACCTTC. Translation: CASSPSTGYGYTF.

This chain uses TRBV12-3 or TRBV12-4 with TRBJ1-5; the match to TRBD1 covers 8 bases. The CDR3 runs to 14 residues. V lost 6 bases to trimming and J lost 4 bases; unmatched junction nucleotides: 5. The CDR3 sequence: CASRTGALNQPQHF. The CDR3 DNA reads TGTGCCAGCAGGACAGGGGCCTTAAATCAGCCCCAGCATTTT.

This clonotype was seen only a few times. V usage is TRBV5-1 and J usage is TRBJ2-7, with TRBD1 identical over 8 bases. This CDR3 is 14 amino acids long. After removal of 1 base from V and 3 bases from J, the junction contained 3 bases not matched to a gene. Germline CDR1 SGHRS, CDR2 YFSETQ. The CDR3 spells CASSLQGAVYEQYF. The CDR3 coding sequence is TGCGCCAGCAGCTTGCAGGGGGCGGTCTACGAGCAGTACTTC.

V and J are TRBV19 and TRBJ1-1; D unresolved. The V gene's germline CDR1 is LNHDA and CDR2 SQIVND (reference sequence). V lost 4 bases, J lost 4 bases, and 19 bases lay in between. The CDR3 runs 16 residues. As DNA, the CDR3 is TGTGCCAGTAGTACCCCCCCGCGGTACGGATCCACTGAAGCTTTCTTT. Protein: CASSTPPRYGSTEAFF.

A remark on this clonotype: It is unclear where the CDR3 begins or ends on the DNA, so no DNA is shown, and the CDR3 is as TCRdb lists it. The CDR3 region is CASSSSTGRDTEAFF. The chain combines TRBV27 with TRBJ1-1; TRBD1, the D gene given by the table, was not confirmed from the DNA. Germline V CDR1 and CDR2: MNHEY, SMNVEV (reference sequence). Including both end residues, the CDR3 is 15 amino acids long.

This clonotype appeared once. The rearrangement uses TRBV29-1 and TRBJ1-2; no clear D gene. CDR3 length: 12 residues. From germline, CDR1 is SQVTM and CDR2 ANQGSEA. Between the trimmed V and J ends, which lost 3 bases and 4 bases, there was a span of 9 bases. The CDR3 DNA sequence: TGCAGCGTTGAGGCAGATACCTATGGCTACACCTTC. Protein sequence: CSVEADTYGYTF.

This clonotype was recorded once. The chain recombines TRBV24-1 with TRBJ1-5, with 7 bases aligning to TRBD1. The trim removed 7 bases at V and 3 bases at J, leaving 5 bases unmatched. The CDR3 contains 14 residues. Germline-derived CDR1 and CDR2 are KGHDR and SFDVKD. The CDR3 reads CATRATGDNQPQHF. The CDR3 DNA follows: TGTGCCACCAGGGCAACAGGGGACAATCAGCCCCAGCATTTT.

V and J are TRBV7-3 and TRBJ2-5, with D maybe TRBD1 (6 bases). From germline, CDR1 is SGHTA and CDR2 FQGTGA. Trimming cost V 8 bases and J 0 bases, with 13 bases left between them. The CDR3 extends over 14 amino acids. The CDR3: CASSRTVNQETQYF. The CDR3 nucleotides read TGTGCCAGCTCTCGGACAGTAAACCAAGAGACCCAGTACTTC.

This sequence joins TRBV30 and TRBJ1-6, with 7 bases lining up with TRBD1. This CDR3 is built from 15 residues. J lost 2 bases, V lost 4 bases, and 5 bases had no gene match. Germline V gene sequence: CDR1 GTSNPN, CDR2 SVGIG (reference sequence). Here the CDR3 reads CAWNSGGTYNSPLHF. The CDR3 DNA reads TGTGCCTGGAACTCAGGGGGTACCTATAATTCACCCCTCCACTTT.

The gene calls are TRBV29-1 and TRBJ1-1; 7 nucleotides align to TRBD1. V lost 1 base and J lost 6; bases outside the gene matches: 5. CDR3 size: 13 residues. Germline V lookup: CDR1 SQVTM, CDR2 ANQGSEA. CDR3 protein: CSVEGQGRAEAFF. The CDR3 bases are TGCAGCGTTGAAGGACAGGGTAGGGCTGAAGCTTTCTTT.

V is TRBV19 and J is TRBJ1-1; D is unclear. Trimming pared 5 bases from V and 1 base from J, leaving 17 bases between. Germline CDR1 reads LNHDA; CDR2 reads SQIVND (reference sequence). This CDR3 contains 16 residues. CDR3: CASSSHDSGRNTEAFF. Written as DNA, the CDR3 is TGTGCCAGTAGTTCGCATGACTCCGGGCGGAACACTGAAGCTTTCTTT. Based on the CDR3 plus reference TRBV19 and TRBJ1-1, the full variable domain is DGGITQSPKYLFRKEGQNVTLSCEQNLNHDAMYWYRQDPGQGLRLIYYSQIVNDFQKGDIAEGYSVSREKKESFPLTVTSAQKNPTAFYLCASSSHDSGRNTEAFFGQGTRLTVV.

The chain recombines TRBV2 with TRBJ2-3; 10 nucleotides align to TRBD2. CDR3 length: 15 amino acids. Unmatched junction bases numbered 3, after V lost 1 base and J lost 5 bases. The V gene's germline CDR1 is SNHLY and CDR2 FYNNEI. Here the CDR3 reads CASSEERGGGDTQYF. CDR3 in DNA: TGTGCCAGCAGTGAAGAGCGGGGGGGCGGAGATACGCAGTATTTT.

The chain has TRBV27 and TRBJ1-2; no definite D call. The CDR3 covers 15 residues. The germline CDR1 and CDR2 sequences are MNHEY and SMNVEV (reference sequence). V was clipped by 2 bases and J by 4 bases, with 14 bases between them. The DNA for the CDR3 is TGTGCCAGCAGTTTACTGGACGGACCCTTCTATGGCTACACCTTC. Encoded protein: CASSLLDGPFYGYTF.

The chain recombines TRBV15 with TRBJ2-7, with 10 bases lining up with TRBD1. This CDR3 is 15 amino acids long. CDR1 is LNHNV and CDR2 is YYDKDF in the germline V gene (reference sequence). V shed 3 bases, J shed 3 bases, and the junction held 5 bases outside the gene matches. DNA of the CDR3: TGTGCCACCAGCAGGGACAGGGGGGGAGGCTACGAGCAGTACTTC. Its protein is CATSRDRGGGYEQYF.